This T cell receptor (beta chain) was identified during a study of CD8 T cells in ankylosing spondylitis. TCRdb redid the calling of the 5' RACE reads with MiXCR, one entry per CDR3 protein. The sample holds 150,000 or so distinct CDR3 sequences; around a tenth are singletons and the top ten take about 15%. Study observations and caveats: Clones linked to disease were reported to show significant enrichment in matched ankylosing spondylitis synovial fluid. Ankylosing spondylitis blood seemed to carry a telltale TCR beta motif made of under ten highly homologous variants.

Trimming left V 6 bases short and J 6 bases short, with 11 bases between. There are 13 residues in the CDR3. Per germline, CDR1 MNHEY and CDR2 SVGEGT. As regards this clonotype: Its target is not known.

The TCR sequence derives from a female donor with ankylosing spondylitis or in good health (not recorded which). Sequences were obtained from blood, either unsorted or a sorted T cell fraction (not recorded which). The chain has TRBV6-2 or TRBV6-3 and TRBJ1-4; the D is unclear. The CDR3 sequence is CASSALLDEKLFF. CDR3 bases: TGTGCCAGCAGCGCGTTATTGGATGAAAAACTGTTTTTT.